What follows are 25 T cell receptor beta chains derived from one specimen sequenced in a study of PD-1 blockade in classical Hodgkin lymphoma. The method was immunoSEQ multiplex PCR; TCRdb's version includes in-frame clones alone and lacks a portion of them. The data show 70,000 or so clones, just over 90% seen once. With no exception, relapse followed autologous stem cell transplantation in all patients, and brentuximab vedotin exposure varied. The input for sequencing was peripheral blood mononuclear cells (PBMCs), taken at baseline. These receptors came from a human donor with classical Hodgkin lymphoma.

The chain links TRBV13 to TRBJ2-5; D ambiguous. V shed 5 bases and J shed 0 bases, with 19 bases lying between them. The CDR3 runs to 17 residues. CDR1 is PRHDT and CDR2 is FYEKMQ in the germline V gene (reference sequence). CDR3 protein: CASSTRPASEYQETQYF. The CDR3, as DNA: TGTGCCAGCAGCACACGTCCGGCGTCAGAGTACCAAGAGACCCAGTACTTC. The complete variable domain, with remaining parts taken from reference TRBV13 and TRBJ2-5, reads AAGVIQSPRHLIKEKRETATLKCYPIPRHDTVYWYQQGPGQDPQFLISFYEKMQSDKGSIPDRFSAQQFSDYHSELNMSSLELGDSALYFCASSTRPASEYQETQYFGPGTRLLVL.

The rearrangement uses TRBV9 and TRBJ2-3; D is perhaps TRBD1 or TRBD2 (6 bases each). CDR1 is SGDLS and CDR2 is YYNGEE in the germline V gene. The ends were cut back, 5 bases at V and 1 base at J, with 11 bases in the middle. The CDR3 sequence is 14 residues long. The CDR3 DNA follows: TGTGCCAGCAGAGGGGGGAGAGGCACAGATACGCAGTATTTT. Protein: CASRGGRGTDTQYF.

V usage is TRBV7-2 and J usage is TRBJ2-3; TRBD2 might be the D (5 bases). The CDR3 runs to 14 residues. Germline V gene data show CDR1 as SGHTA and CDR2 as FQGNSA. Trimming took off 1 base at V and 2 bases at J, with 7 bases between the two ends. DNA of the CDR3: TGTGCCAGCAGCTTAGTCGGGGTCACAGATACGCAGTATTTT. Amino acids: CASSLVGVTDTQYF.

The chain is built from TRBV7-6 and TRBJ2-7; D gene unclear. Deletions cut 5 bases from V and 3 bases from J, with 17 bases between. CDR1 is SGHVS, CDR2 FNYEAQ, per germline. The CDR3 extends over 15 amino acids. As DNA, the CDR3 is TGTGCCAGCAGCCCAACCAGATCTCTCAACTACGAGCAGTACTTC. It yields the protein CASSPTRSLNYEQYF.

V is TRBV9 and J is TRBJ1-4; D may be TRBD1 (5 bases). CDR1 and CDR2 from the germline V gene are SGDLS and YYNGEE. With 2 bases removed from V and 4 bases from J, the gap between germline ends came to 18 bases. The CDR3 is 17 amino acids. CDR3 sequence: CASSVGGRVCLNEKLFF. As DNA, the CDR3 is TGTGCCAGCAGCGTGGGGGGTAGGGTATGCCTTAATGAAAAACTGTTTTTT.

This chain uses TRBV2 with TRBJ2-7; 8 bases map to TRBD2. V gave up 7 bases and J gave up 4 bases; unmatched junction bases: 15. The CDR3 is made up of 16 amino acids. Germline CDR1 reads SNHLY; CDR2 reads FYNNEI. The CDR3 region has the DNA TGTGCCAGCATCCCACTCCCGGGACTAGTGGGGTACGAGCAGTACTTC. It is translated as CASIPLPGLVGYEQYF.

The rearrangement joins TRBV30 to TRBJ2-1; 11 bases are a match to TRBD2. Germline V gene lookup returns CDR1 GTSNPN and CDR2 SVGIG (reference sequence). The trim removed 0 bases at V and 7 bases at J, leaving 8 bases unmatched. The CDR3 consists of 16 residues. This CDR3 reads CAWSVTSGSARNEQFF. The DNA of the CDR3 is TGTGCCTGGAGTGTAACTAGCGGGAGTGCTCGGAATGAGCAGTTCTTC.

This chain uses TRBV19 with TRBJ1-5; D is uncertain. CDR3 size: 15 residues. Germline lookup yields CDR1 LNHDA and CDR2 SQIVND (reference sequence). Trimming removed 3 bases at V and 5 bases at J, with 14 bases between. The CDR3 loop reads CASSIVGREDQPQHF. DNA for the CDR3: TGTGCCAGTAGTATCGTTGGGAGGGAGGATCAGCCCCAGCATTTT.

This chain joins TRBV6-5 and TRBJ2-2, with 8 bases lining up with TRBD2. V dropped 7 bases and J dropped 6; count of bases not matched to a gene: 7. The CDR3 is 14 amino acids. CDR1 and CDR2 (germline): MNHEY, SVGAGI. CDR3: CASTHGGGPGELFF. CDR3 in DNA: TGTGCCAGCACCCACGGGGGGGGCCCCGGGGAGCTGTTTTTT.

As for this clone: The same CDR3 also results from other DNA sequences found in this sample. This sequence joins TRBV27 and TRBJ1-5; D perhaps matches TRBD1 (5 bases). Germline CDR1 and CDR2: MNHEY and SMNVEV (reference sequence). With 6 bases removed from V and 2 bases from J, the gap between germline ends came to 14 bases. CDR3 size: 15 residues. The chain's CDR3 is CASSLRGLGNQPQHF. CDR3 nucleotides: TGTGCCAGCAGCCTGAGGGGCCTGGGCAATCAGCCCCAGCATTTT.

The chain joins TRBV6-7 to TRBJ1-2; TRBD1 matches at 9 bases. TRBV6-7 falls under the ORF class, with uncertain function. The V segment lost 2 bases and the J segment 2 bases; nucleotides outside the gene matches: 15. The length of the CDR3 is 19 residues. CDR3 nucleotides: TGTGCCAGCAGTTACAAGTTGGGGAAATTGGGACAGGGCAACTATGGCTACACCTTC. Its translation is CASSYKLGKLGQGNYGYTF.

The chain uses TRBV6-5 and TRBJ1-2; TRBD1 aligns across 9 bases. The length of the CDR3 is 14 residues. Looked up from germline, CDR1 is MNHEY and CDR2 is SVGAGI. V gave up 7 bases and J gave up 4 bases; unmatched junction bases: 7. The CDR3 sequence: CASTDRGRIYGYTF. CDR3 DNA sequence: TGTGCCAGCACGGACAGGGGACGTATCTATGGCTACACCTTC.

This chain connects TRBV19 to TRBJ2-5; 9 bases fit TRBD2. CDR1 and CDR2 (germline): LNHDA, SQIVND (reference sequence). The CDR3 runs 15 residues. With 1 base clipped from V and 5 bases from J, the junction kept 5 bases outside the gene matches. CDR3 nucleotides: TGTGCCAGTAGTATAGGCAGTAGCGGGGGTGAGACCCAGTACTTC. Its protein is CASSIGSSGGETQYF.

This chain connects TRBV2 to TRBJ2-3; 9 nucleotides align to TRBD2. The length of the CDR3 is 15 residues. The trim removed 7 bases at V and 5 bases at J, leaving 10 bases unmatched. Per germline, CDR1 SNHLY and CDR2 FYNNEI. This chain's CDR3 is CASKAGTSSIDTQYF. CDR3 DNA sequence: TGTGCCAGCAAAGCCGGGACTAGCAGTATAGATACGCAGTATTTT.

The chain is built from TRBV7-6 and TRBJ2-5; D is unresolved. CDR1 is SGHVS, CDR2 FNYEAQ, per germline. Trimming pared 5 bases from V and 2 bases from J, leaving 6 bases between. The CDR3 has 12 amino acids. The CDR3 DNA follows: TGTGCCAGCAGCGGGCCGCAAGAGACCCAGTACTTC. Protein sequence: CASSGPQETQYF. Using reference TRBV7-6 and TRBJ2-5 for the parts outside the CDR3, the full variable domain is GAGVSQSPRYKVTKRGQDVALRCDPISGHVSLYWYRQALGQGPEFLTYFNYEAQQDKSGLPNDRFSAERPEGSISTLTIQRTEQRDSAMYRCASSGPQETQYFGPGTRLLVL.

The chain combines TRBV9 with TRBJ1-2, with no clear D. V shed 0 bases and J shed 4 bases, with 16 bases lying between them. Germline CDR1 and CDR2: SGDLS and YYNGEE. CDR3 size: 16 residues. The CDR3 sequence is CASSVVIAPEAYGYTF. CDR3 coding DNA: TGTGCCAGCAGCGTAGTTATAGCCCCGGAGGCCTATGGCTACACCTTC.

The chain joins TRBV5-1 to TRBJ1-5; 9 nucleotides agree with TRBD1. V was clipped by 0 bases and J by 2 bases; unmatched bases: 0. CDR3 size: 15 residues. The germline CDR1 and CDR2 sequences are SGHRS and YFSETQ. The CDR3 sequence: CASSLGQGGNQPQHF. CDR3 in DNA: TGCGCCAGCAGCTTGGGACAGGGGGGCAATCAGCCCCAGCATTTT.

This chain connects TRBV27 to TRBJ1-2; no definite D call. CDR1 MNHEY and CDR2 SMNVEV come from the germline V gene (reference sequence). This CDR3 has 12 amino acids. V lost 4 bases and J lost 5, with 8 bases in between. The CDR3 nucleotides read TGTGCCAGCAGTTCGGGCTGGTATGGCTACACCTTC. This gives the protein CASSSGWYGYTF.

The rearrangement joins TRBV18 to TRBJ2-4; D is perhaps TRBD1 (6 bases). CDR1 and CDR2 (germline): KGHSH, LQKENI. The CDR3 contains 15 residues. V was cut by 5 bases and J by 6 bases, with 17 bases left in between. CDR3 loop: CASSERQAEGNIQYF. The CDR3 DNA sequence: TGTGCCAGCTCAGAAAGACAGGCCGAGGGAAACATTCAGTACTTC.

The chain carries TRBV7-8 and TRBJ1-5; the D is unclear. Germline CDR1 SGHVS, CDR2 FQNEAQ. The CDR3 is made up of 15 amino acids. The germline V and J ends were trimmed by 1 base and 0 bases, with 7 bases remaining between them. Written as DNA, the CDR3 is TGTGCCAGCAGCTTAGAGAATTATAGCAATCAGCCCCAGCATTTT. Amino acids: CASSLENYSNQPQHF.

This chain links TRBV19 with TRBJ2-7; D ambiguous. Trimming pared 0 bases from V and 2 bases from J, leaving 8 bases between. This CDR3 has 14 amino acids. Looked up from germline, CDR1 is LNHDA and CDR2 is SQIVND (reference sequence). This CDR3 reads CASSIDAGTYEQYF. The CDR3 DNA reads as TGTGCCAGTAGTATAGATGCAGGTACCTACGAGCAGTACTTC.

The chain uses TRBV12-5 and TRBJ2-1, with 7 bases that match TRBD2. The CDR3 length is 13 residues. The V and J ends lost 6 bases and 6 bases, in that order; junction bases with no gene match: 5. CDR1 and CDR2 (germline): LGHNT, FRNRAP. The CDR3 nucleotides read TGTGCTAGTGGATGGGAGGGGTTCAATGAGCAGTTCTTC. Translation gives CASGWEGFNEQFF.

The chain employs TRBV28 and TRBJ2-2; 8 bases fit TRBD1. The CDR3 covers 13 residues. CDR1 is MDHEN and CDR2 is SYDVKM in the germline V gene. The V gene end was trimmed by 7 bases and the J gene end by 5 bases; junction bases not matched to a gene: 3. CDR3 region: CASKQGGTGELFF. The CDR3 nucleotides read TGTGCCAGCAAACAGGGGGGTACCGGGGAGCTGTTTTTT.

This chain uses TRBV7-9 with TRBJ2-5, with a tentative D call TRBD2 (6 bases). This CDR3 comprises 14 residues. Germline V gene data show CDR1 as SEHNR and CDR2 as FQNEAQ (reference sequence). V was pared by 4 bases and J by 9 bases, with 18 bases between. The CDR3 bases are TGTGCCAGCAGCTCGTCCGGGACTCCCCTGTCCCAGTACTTC. It specifies CASSSSGTPLSQYF.

The chain links TRBV29-1 to TRBJ2-7; D possibly corresponds to TRBD2 (5 bases). The CDR3 is 15 amino acids. The germline V gene encodes CDR1 SQVTM and CDR2 ANQGSEA. Trimming took 7 bases from V and 4 from J, leaving 23 bases between them. This CDR3 is CSAYQAWENQYEQYF. CDR3 nucleotide sequence: TGCAGCGCCTACCAGGCTTGGGAGAACCAATACGAGCAGTACTTC.